Listed below are T cell receptor beta chains from one sample, sequenced in a study of blood T cell repertoires in COVID-19. Produced via immunoSEQ multiplex PCR; TCRdb's table is partial and in-frame only. The table records some 65,000 clones, approximately 83% of them present only once. Sequenced input: peripheral blood. The receptors shown here come from a man in his forties with COVID-19, enrolled during active disease. Each CDR3 is given without its conserved first and last residue. Each record gives: V gene, CDR3 protein.

>TRBV7-9
ASSLDRPGLDEQY
>TRBV19
ASTQADRRSPLH
>TRBV27
ASSFRAGTGVTQY
>TRBV27
ASSLLFAGSGEAF
>TRBV5-4
ASSLTSGGSTDTQY
>TRBV5-1
ASTPPGLAGETQY
>TRBV7-9
ASSVPGQSISGNTIY
>TRBV5-1
ASTLGPPGGPLH
>TRBV19
ATTGRVREQY
>TRBV28
ASTLQRGGTNTGELF
>TRBV19
ASSGSTGNQPQH
>TRBV6-2/TRBV6-3
ASSYSFTSGLDTQY
>TRBV30
AWSVGGGGRTEAF
>TRBV7-9
ASSVDIGVPGELF
>TRBV11-2
ASSLDQIYEQY
>TRBV5-1
ASSLTGGTDTGELF
>TRBV19
ASSRTMGRRNQPQH
>TRBV2
ASSLQGARTGELF
>TRBV19
ASSGRDRGTDMNTEAF
>TRBV6-5
ASSIQAYGYT
>TRBV30
AWSGVGAGRGNNEKLF
>TRBV5-1
ASSQDQGSYEQY
>TRBV12-3/TRBV12-4
ASSLRGSYEQY